The 6 T cell receptor beta chains listed next were all sequenced from one sample in a study of beta chain features in type 1 diabetes. The study's findings and limits: TCRB CDR3 length was moderately but significantly reduced in all four CD4+ subsets of Type 1 diabetes patients.

For these receptors, no antigen is known. cDNA synthesis used the whole RNA isolate, giving expressed TCRB sequences. Profiling relied on immunoSEQ multiplex PCR, and the TCRdb table lists in-frame clones only, not all of them. In the table there are approximately 270,000 clones, around an eighth of which are singletons. The material sequenced was naive CD4+ T cells from blood. These receptors were obtained from a man aged 30 to 39 with type 1 diabetes.

This chain links TRBV2 with TRBJ2-1; TRBD2 agrees at 9 bases. Germline CDR1 reads SNHLY; CDR2 reads FYNNEI. This CDR3 region has 17 residues. J gave up 8 bases and V 6 bases, and 17 bases lay outside the gene matches. CDR3 nucleotides: TGTGCCAGCAGCTTTCTCTGGCGTAGCGGGAGCGACCATGAGCAGTTCTTC. Translation gives CASSFLWRSGSDHEQFF.

This clone was counted only a few times. The chain has TRBV28 and TRBJ2-7; 11 bases line up with TRBD1. The V and J ends lost 4 bases and 7 bases, in that order; junction bases with no gene match: 6. The CDR3 is 14 residues long. Germline CDR1 MDHEN, CDR2 SYDVKM. The CDR3 region is CASSSGTGGREQYF. DNA for the CDR3: TGTGCCAGCAGTTCCGGGACAGGGGGACGGGAGCAGTACTTC.

This clone was seen a few times. The rearrangement links TRBV7-8 to TRBJ2-3, with D possibly TRBD2 on 5 matching bases. Germline V gene lookup returns CDR1 SGHVS and CDR2 FQNEAQ. This CDR3 has 14 residues. V was shortened by 4 bases and J by 6 bases, with 14 bases between the two germline ends. The CDR3 nucleotides are TGTGCCAGCAGCTCCTCCCGGGTAGCGGATACGCAGTATTTT. It specifies CASSSSRVADTQYF.

V and J are TRBV7-9 and TRBJ1-1; D is unclear. Trimming took 5 bases from V and 6 from J, leaving 16 bases between them. CDR3 size: 14 residues. Germline V gives CDR1 SEHNR, CDR2 FQNEAQ (reference sequence). CDR3 sequence: CASSQMGRAPEAFF. As DNA, the CDR3 is TGTGCCAGCAGCCAAATGGGGAGGGCCCCTGAAGCTTTCTTT. Full variable domain (missing parts from reference TRBV7-9 and TRBJ1-1): DTGVSQNPRHKITKRGQNVTFRCDPISEHNRLYWYRQTLGQGPEFLTYFQNEAQLEKSRLLSDRFSAERPKGSFSTLEIQRTEQGDSAMYLCASSQMGRAPEAFFGQGTRLTVV.

The CDR3 DNA is TGTGCCTGGAGCACTGGGGGGAGAACTGAAGCTTTCTTT. Translating it yields CAWSTGGRTEAFF. The chain has TRBV30 and TRBJ1-1, with D possibly being TRBD1 (5 bases). Germline V CDR1 and CDR2: GTSNPN, SVGIG (reference sequence). The CDR3 has 13 amino acids. Trimming stripped 3 bases from V and 5 bases from J, with 13 bases between.

The V and J genes are TRBV27 and TRBJ2-7; tentative D call: TRBD1 (6 bases). V was cut by 4 bases and J by 9 bases, with 16 bases left in between. The germline V gene has CDR1 MNHEY and CDR2 SMNVEV (reference sequence). This CDR3 has 13 amino acids. As DNA, the CDR3 is TGTGCCAGCAGTTCCCGACAGGATTTGGCGCAGTACTTC. Protein: CASSSRQDLAQYF.